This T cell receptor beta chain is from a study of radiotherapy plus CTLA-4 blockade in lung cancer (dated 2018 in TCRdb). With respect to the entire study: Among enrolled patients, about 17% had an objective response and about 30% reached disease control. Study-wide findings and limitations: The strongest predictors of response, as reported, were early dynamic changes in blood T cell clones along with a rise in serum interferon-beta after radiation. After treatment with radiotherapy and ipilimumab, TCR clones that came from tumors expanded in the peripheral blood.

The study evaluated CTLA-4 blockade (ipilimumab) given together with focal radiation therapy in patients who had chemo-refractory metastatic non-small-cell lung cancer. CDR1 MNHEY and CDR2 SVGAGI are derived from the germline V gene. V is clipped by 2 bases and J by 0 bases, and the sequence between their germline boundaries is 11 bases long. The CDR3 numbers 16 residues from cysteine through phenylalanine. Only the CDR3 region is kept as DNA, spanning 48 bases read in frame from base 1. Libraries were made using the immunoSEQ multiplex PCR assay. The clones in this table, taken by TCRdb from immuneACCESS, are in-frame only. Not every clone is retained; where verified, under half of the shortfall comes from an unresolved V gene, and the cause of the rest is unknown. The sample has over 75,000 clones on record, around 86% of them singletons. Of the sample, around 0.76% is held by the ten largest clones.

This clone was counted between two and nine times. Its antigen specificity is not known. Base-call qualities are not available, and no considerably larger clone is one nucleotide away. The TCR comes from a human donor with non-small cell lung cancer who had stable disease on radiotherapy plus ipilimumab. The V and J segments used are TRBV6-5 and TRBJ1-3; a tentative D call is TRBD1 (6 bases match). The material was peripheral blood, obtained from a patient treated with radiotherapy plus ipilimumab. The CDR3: CASSYAQGFSGNTIYF. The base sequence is TGTGCCAGCAGTTACGCACAGGGATTCTCTGGAAACACCATATATTTT.